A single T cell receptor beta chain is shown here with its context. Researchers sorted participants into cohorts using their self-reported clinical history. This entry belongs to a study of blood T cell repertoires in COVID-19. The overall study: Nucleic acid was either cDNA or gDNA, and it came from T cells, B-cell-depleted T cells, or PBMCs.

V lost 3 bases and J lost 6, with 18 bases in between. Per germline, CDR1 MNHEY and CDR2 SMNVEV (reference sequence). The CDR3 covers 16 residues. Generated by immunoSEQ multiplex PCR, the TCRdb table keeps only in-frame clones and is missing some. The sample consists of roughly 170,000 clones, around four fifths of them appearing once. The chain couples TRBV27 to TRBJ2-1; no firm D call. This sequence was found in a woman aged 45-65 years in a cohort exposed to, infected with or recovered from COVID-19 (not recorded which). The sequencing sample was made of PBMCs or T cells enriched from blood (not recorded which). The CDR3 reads CASSLVREDFPNEQFF. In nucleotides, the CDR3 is TGTGCCAGCAGTTTGGTGCGCGAAGACTTCCCCAATGAGCAGTTCTTC.